The next 20 T cell receptor beta chains were all read from a single sample in a study of blood T cell repertoires in COVID-19. Sequenced by immunoSEQ multiplex PCR; TCRdb stores in-frame clones only, minus some. Among under 250,000 clones, roughly 90% were seen once, and the ten largest hold 0.82%. Sequencing used peripheral blood. The receptors come from a man aged 60 to 75 with COVID-19, enrolled during active disease.

The V call is TRBV9, the J call TRBJ1-2, with TRBD1 matching 10 bases. The CDR3 has 20 amino acids. Losses at the gene ends were 0 bases for V and 4 bases for J; bases not matched to a gene: 18. Germline V gene data show CDR1 as SGDLS and CDR2 as YYNGEE. The CDR3: CASSVDGSGDRGRDSYGYTF. CDR3 coding DNA: TGTGCCAGCAGCGTAGATGGGAGCGGGGACAGGGGCCGGGACTCCTATGGCTACACCTTC.

This clone was seen once. V gene TRBV15 combines with J gene TRBJ1-2, with D maybe TRBD1 (6 bases). Germline V gene sequence: CDR1 LNHNV, CDR2 YYDKDF (reference sequence). This CDR3 is built from 14 residues. V lost 0 bases to trimming and J lost 5 bases, with 10 bases between them. CDR3 DNA sequence: TGTGCCACCAGCAGAGATCGGACAGAATATGGCTACACCTTC. Its translation: CATSRDRTEYGYTF. The variable domain in full, with the rest retrieved from reference TRBV15 and TRBJ1-2, is DAMVIQNPRYQVTQFGKPVTLSCSQTLNHNVMYWYQQKSSQAPKLLFHYYDKDFNNEADTPDNFQSRRPNTSFCFLDIRSPGLGDTAMYLCATSRDRTEYGYTFGSGTRLTVV.

This chain connects TRBV6-5 to TRBJ2-7, with D perhaps matching TRBD2 (6 bases). CDR1 and CDR2 (germline): MNHEY, SVGAGI. Between the trimmed V and J ends, which lost 5 bases and 3 bases, there was a span of 11 bases. The CDR3 has 13 amino acids. Here the CDR3 reads CASSLEGGYEQYF. The CDR3 nucleotides are TGTGCCAGCAGTCTCGAGGGAGGCTACGAGCAGTACTTC.

This sequence joins TRBV7-3 and TRBJ2-1; 11 nucleotides line up with TRBD2. V shed 5 bases, J shed 1 base, and the junction held 1 base outside the gene matches. Per the germline V gene, CDR1 is SGHTA and CDR2 is FQGTGA. CDR3 length: 15 residues. As DNA, the CDR3 is TGTGCCAGCAGCCCTAGCGGGAGGTCCTACAATGAGCAGTTCTTC. Translated: CASSPSGRSYNEQFF.

This clone was detected once. The gene calls are TRBV9 and TRBJ1-6; a possible D gene is TRBD1 (5 bases). Trimming removed 0 bases from V and 10 bases from J, with 14 bases in between. The V gene's germline CDR1 is SGDLS and CDR2 YYNGEE. The CDR3 loop spans 15 amino acids. Written as DNA, the CDR3 is TGTGCCAGCAGCGTAGAGGCAGGGCTGGGATCACCCCTCCACTTT. It codes for CASSVEAGLGSPLHF.

This chain connects TRBV4-2 to TRBJ1-1, with D tentatively TRBD1 (5 bases). This CDR3 is 15 amino acids long. Trimming shortened V by 4 bases and J by 4 bases, and 16 bases separated the two germline ends. Germline V gene lookup returns CDR1 LGHNA and CDR2 YNFKEQ. The CDR3 protein is CASSPTQGAGTEAFF. The CDR3 region has the DNA TGTGCCAGCAGCCCGACCCAGGGAGCGGGCACTGAAGCTTTCTTT.

This sequence joins TRBV7-9 and TRBJ1-1; D gene unclear. The germline V gene encodes CDR1 SEHNR and CDR2 FQNEAQ (reference sequence). This CDR3 region has 13 residues. V gave up 5 bases and J gave up 1 base, with 8 bases separating them. CDR3 protein: CASSTTRNTEAFF. The CDR3, as DNA: TGTGCCAGCAGCACCACACGGAACACTGAAGCTTTCTTT.

The genes are TRBV5-6 and TRBJ2-2; D remains ambiguous. The CDR3 length is 14 residues. Germline V CDR1 and CDR2: SGHDT, YYEEEE. V dropped 0 bases and J dropped 1 base, with 4 bases sitting between them. In DNA form, the CDR3 reads TGTGCCAGCAGCTTGGGAGGGAACACCGGGGAGCTGTTTTTT. Protein: CASSLGGNTGELFF.

This chain links TRBV28 with TRBJ1-2; D unresolved. The length of the CDR3 is 11 residues. CDR1 is MDHEN and CDR2 is SYDVKM in the germline V gene. Trimming pared 6 bases from V and 7 bases from J, leaving 9 bases between. The CDR3, as DNA: TGTGCCAGCAGCTTGAATAGTGGCTACACCTTC. This sequence encodes CASSLNSGYTF.

The rearrangement uses TRBV6-5 and TRBJ1-5; 10 bases align to TRBD1. This CDR3 contains 14 residues. The germline CDR1 and CDR2 sequences are MNHEY and SVGAGI. Trimming took 4 bases from V and 4 from J; bases not matched to a gene: 1. The CDR3 DNA sequence: TGTGCCAGCAGTTCGGGACAGGGGAATCAGCCCCAGCATTTT. This sequence encodes CASSSGQGNQPQHF.

The V and J genes are TRBV28 and TRBJ1-1, with 7 bases identical to TRBD1. The germline V gene encodes CDR1 MDHEN and CDR2 SYDVKM. This CDR3 comprises 12 residues. J gave up 10 bases and V 7 bases, and 9 bases lay outside the gene matches. The CDR3 DNA follows: TGTGCCAGCATCCCCCCACAGGGGTCAGCTTTCTTT. Translation: CASIPPQGSAFF.

As to this clone: One junction end does not reproduce the germline sequence, and a read error may be involved. In nucleotides, the CDR3 is TGTGCCAGCAGTGAACCCTACCATGAGCAGTTCTTC. Translating gives CASSEPYHEQFF. The V call is TRBV2, the J call TRBJ2-1; no clear D gene. Germline V gene lookup returns CDR1 SNHLY and CDR2 FYNNEI. CDR3 size: 12 residues.

The V call is TRBV6-5, the J call TRBJ2-7, with a possible D match to TRBD1 (5 bases). V was clipped by 5 bases and J by 7 bases, with 9 bases between them. Germline CDR1 MNHEY, CDR2 SVGAGI. The CDR3 is made up of 11 amino acids. The CDR3 nucleotides are TGTGCCAGCAGTCAGGGTCGGGAGCAGTACTTC. The encoded protein is CASSQGREQYF.

The chain is built from TRBV5-1 and TRBJ2-1; D call uncertain. V was pared by 0 bases and J by 3 bases, with 13 bases between. From germline, CDR1 is SGHRS and CDR2 YFSETQ. CDR3 length: 16 residues. CDR3 in DNA: TGCGCCAGCAGCTTGGCCTATGGGCAAGGCTACAATGAGCAGTTCTTC. Its translation is CASSLAYGQGYNEQFF.

This clone came up once. The chain couples TRBV3-1 (or the pseudogene TRBV3-2) to TRBJ1-1, with D maybe TRBD1 (6 bases). CDR3 length: 15 residues. V was cut by 2 bases and J by 0 bases, with 10 bases left in between. The germline V gene has CDR1 LGHDT and CDR2 YNNKEL (reference sequence). The CDR3 loop reads CASSQYQGLNTEAFF. The CDR3 coding sequence is TGTGCCAGCAGCCAATATCAGGGGTTGAACACTGAAGCTTTCTTT.

The CDR3 DNA reads TGTGCCAGCAGCTTATTTTCTAGCGGTCCCTACGAGCAGTACTTC. The encoded protein is CASSLFSSGPYEQYF. This chain connects TRBV7-3 to TRBJ2-7; 7 bases line up with TRBD2. Trimming took 2 bases from V and 2 from J; bases not matched to a gene: 6. The CDR3 covers 15 residues. The germline gives CDR1 SGHTA, CDR2 FQGTGA.

The chain joins TRBV7-2 to TRBJ2-7, with D perhaps TRBD2 (6 bases). Germline V gene sequence: CDR1 SGHTA, CDR2 FQGNSA. The CDR3 runs to 15 residues. The V and J ends lost 5 bases and 0 bases respectively, with 14 bases between them. The CDR3 spells CASSKGGTYSYEQYF. The CDR3 DNA reads TGTGCCAGCAGCAAAGGCGGGACGTACTCCTACGAGCAGTACTTC.

The V gene is TRBV4-1, the J gene TRBJ2-4; D is perhaps TRBD1 (7 bases). Germline V gene sequence: CDR1 MGHRA, CDR2 YSYEKL. Trimming removed 0 bases at V and 8 bases at J, with 20 bases between. This CDR3 spans 17 amino acids. Here the CDR3 DNA reads TGCGCCAGCAGCCAAGATCCTCCCAGGGGGGAAGGACACATTCAGTACTTC. Translated, it gives CASSQDPPRGEGHIQYF.

This clone was seen just once. In the same sample, other DNA sequences code for this CDR3. This chain connects TRBV19 to TRBJ2-1; 7 bases map to TRBD2. The CDR3 is made up of 15 amino acids. After removal of 4 bases from V and 2 bases from J, the junction contained 5 bases not matched to a gene. Germline V CDR1 and CDR2: LNHDA, SQIVND (reference sequence). Written as DNA, the CDR3 is TGTGCCAGTAGTAGCGGACTAGGTCCCTACAATGAGCAGTTCTTC. As protein: CASSSGLGPYNEQFF.

The chain employs TRBV9 and TRBJ2-3; D perhaps matches TRBD2 (6 bases). Germline V gene data show CDR1 as SGDLS and CDR2 as YYNGEE. Deletions cut 6 bases from V and 3 bases from J, with 11 bases between. This CDR3 has 13 residues. The CDR3 loop is CASTRDSTDTQYF. In DNA form, the CDR3 reads TGTGCCAGCACCAGGGACTCTACAGATACGCAGTATTTT.